A single T cell receptor beta chain is shown here with its context. Its antigen is unidentified. Only in-frame clones appear in the TCRdb table, and some are missing; sequencing was by immunoSEQ multiplex PCR. This table has tens of thousands of clones, 80% to 90% appearing once. Trimming shortened V by 3 bases and J by 2 bases, and 6 bases separated the two germline ends. The length of the CDR3 is 13 residues. CDR1 SGHVS and CDR2 FNYEAQ come from the germline V gene. This record comes from a study of OX40 agonist ivuxolimab in advanced cancers. Study overall: A history of anti-PD-1, anti-PD-L1 or anti-CTLA-4 therapy was acceptable, and approximately 40% had some. General observations from the study: Among the lowest levels of clonal expansion were found in partial responders at 0.1-3.0 mg/kg. In the 0.1 to 3.0 mg/kg range, CD4+ and CD8+ blood T cells had expanded clonally by week 6. Low normalized T-cell clonal expansion also characterized some of the nonresponders.

The sequenced sample was CD4+ or CD8+ T cells sorted from blood, obtained in a trial of the OX40 agonist ivuxolimab. J is TRBJ2-3 and V is TRBV7-6; D is unresolved. The TCR sequence derives from an adult with an advanced solid tumor such as melanoma, head and neck, liver or kidney cancer. The DNA for the CDR3 is TGTGCCAGCAGCTTCAGCAACACAGATACGCAGTATTTT. The encoded protein is CASSFSNTDTQYF.